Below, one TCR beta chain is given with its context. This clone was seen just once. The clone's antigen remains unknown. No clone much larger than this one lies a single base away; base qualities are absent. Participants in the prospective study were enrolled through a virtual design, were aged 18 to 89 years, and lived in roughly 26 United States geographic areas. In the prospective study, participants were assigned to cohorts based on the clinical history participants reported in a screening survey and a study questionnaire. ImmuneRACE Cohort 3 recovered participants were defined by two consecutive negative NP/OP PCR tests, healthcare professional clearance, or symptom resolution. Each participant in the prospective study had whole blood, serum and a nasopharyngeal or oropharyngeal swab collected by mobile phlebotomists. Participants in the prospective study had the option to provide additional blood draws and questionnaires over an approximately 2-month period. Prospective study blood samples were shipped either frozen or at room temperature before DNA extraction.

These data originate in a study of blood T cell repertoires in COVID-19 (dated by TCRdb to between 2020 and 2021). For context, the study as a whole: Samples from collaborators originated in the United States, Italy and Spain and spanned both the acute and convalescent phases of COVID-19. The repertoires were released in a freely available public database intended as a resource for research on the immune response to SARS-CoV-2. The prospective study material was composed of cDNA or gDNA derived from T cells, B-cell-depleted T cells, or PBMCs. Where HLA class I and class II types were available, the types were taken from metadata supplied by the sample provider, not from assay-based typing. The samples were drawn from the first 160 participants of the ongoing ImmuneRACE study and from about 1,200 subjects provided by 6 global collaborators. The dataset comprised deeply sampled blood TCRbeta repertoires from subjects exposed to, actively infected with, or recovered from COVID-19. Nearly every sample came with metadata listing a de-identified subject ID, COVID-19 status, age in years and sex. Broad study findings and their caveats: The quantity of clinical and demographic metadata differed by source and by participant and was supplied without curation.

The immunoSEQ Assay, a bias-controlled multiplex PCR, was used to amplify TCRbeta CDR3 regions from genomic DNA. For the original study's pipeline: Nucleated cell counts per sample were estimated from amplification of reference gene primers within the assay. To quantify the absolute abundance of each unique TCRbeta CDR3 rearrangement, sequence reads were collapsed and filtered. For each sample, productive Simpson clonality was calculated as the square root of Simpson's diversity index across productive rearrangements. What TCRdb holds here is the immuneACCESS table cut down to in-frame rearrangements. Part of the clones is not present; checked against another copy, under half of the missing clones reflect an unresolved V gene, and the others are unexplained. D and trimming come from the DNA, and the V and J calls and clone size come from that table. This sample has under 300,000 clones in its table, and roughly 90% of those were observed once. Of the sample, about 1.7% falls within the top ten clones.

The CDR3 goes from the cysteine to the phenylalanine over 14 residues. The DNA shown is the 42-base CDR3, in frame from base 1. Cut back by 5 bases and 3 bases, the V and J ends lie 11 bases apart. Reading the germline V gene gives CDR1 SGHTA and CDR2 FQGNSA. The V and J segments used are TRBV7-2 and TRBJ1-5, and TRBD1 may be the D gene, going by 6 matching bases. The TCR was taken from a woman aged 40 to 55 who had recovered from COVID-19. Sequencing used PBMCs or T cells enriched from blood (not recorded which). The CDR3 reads CASSQTGINQPQHF. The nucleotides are TGTGCCAGCAGCCAAACAGGGATCAATCAGCCCCAGCATTTT.